These 25 T cell receptor beta chains share one sample of origin, sequenced in a study of type 1 regulatory T cells. TCRdb fed the reads into MiXCR, producing one record per CDR3 protein. The data hold 68,000 or so distinct CDR3 sequences, with just under 50% observed a single time. The antigens for these receptors are not known. The sample taken for sequencing was cultured non-Tr1 T cells, either the whole culture or a sorted T cell fraction (not recorded which). The receptors were sampled from a human donor in good health.

This clonotype showed up just a few times. The chain employs TRBV6-2 or TRBV6-3 and TRBJ2-1; 9 positions match TRBD2. V gave up 5 bases and J gave up 2 bases; unmatched junction bases: 4. From germline, CDR1 is MNHEY and CDR2 SVGEGT. CDR3 length equals 15 residues. The CDR3 sequence is CASSASGGTYNEQFF. The CDR3 DNA follows: TGTGCCAGCAGTGCGAGCGGGGGGACCTACAATGAGCAGTTCTTC.

The chain couples TRBV19 to TRBJ2-6; 7 bases match TRBD2. Losses at the gene ends were 6 bases for V and 4 bases for J; bases not matched to a gene: 3. CDR1 is LNHDA and CDR2 is SQIVND in the germline V gene (reference sequence). The CDR3 is 14 residues long. The CDR3 region has the DNA TGTGCCAGTAGGGGAGGGGACGGGGCCAACGTCCTGACTTTC. Translating gives CASRGGDGANVLTF.

This clonotype was seen a few times. CDR3 loop: CSARDRGKGGTEAFF. CDR3 DNA sequence: TGCAGTGCCCGGGACAGGGGGAAAGGGGGCACTGAAGCTTTCTTT. The chain couples TRBV20-1 to TRBJ1-1, with 11 bases that match TRBD1. The CDR3 is made up of 15 amino acids. The germline CDR1 and CDR2 sequences are DFQATT and SNEGSKA (reference sequence). The V gene end was trimmed by 6 bases and the J gene end by 4 bases; junction bases not matched to a gene: 10.

This sequence joins TRBV20-1 and TRBJ2-3, with D uncertain. The CDR3 is 10 amino acids. The ends were cut back, 5 bases at V and 6 bases at J, with 6 bases in the middle. CDR1 and CDR2 from the germline V gene are DFQATT and SNEGSKA (reference sequence). This CDR3 reads CSAAKDTQYF. CDR3 nucleotides: TGCAGTGCTGCCAAGGATACGCAGTATTTT.

The chain links TRBV27 to TRBJ2-7, with a tentative D call TRBD1 (6 bases). V was shortened by 6 bases and J by 2 bases, with 14 bases between the two germline ends. The germline V gene has CDR1 MNHEY and CDR2 SMNVEV (reference sequence). This CDR3 region has 14 residues. The CDR3 loop reads CASRGAGATYEQYF. The CDR3 bases are TGTGCCAGCAGGGGGGCAGGGGCTACCTACGAGCAGTACTTC.

This clonotype was seen only a few times. This sequence joins TRBV7-9 and TRBJ2-5; possibly TRBD1 for D (5 bases). The germline CDR1 and CDR2 sequences are SEHNR and FQNEAQ (reference sequence). The CDR3 totals 12 residues. V dropped 5 bases and J dropped 9 bases, with 13 bases sitting between them. In DNA form, the CDR3 reads TGTGCCAGCAGCCTTGTTGAAGGGGCCCAGTACTTC. Encoded protein: CASSLVEGAQYF.

This clonotype was seen a few times. The chain uses TRBV7-2 and TRBJ2-3; a weak D match, TRBD2 (7 bases). The germline CDR1 and CDR2 sequences are SGHTA and FQGNSA. V gave up 5 bases and J gave up 4 bases, with 13 bases separating them. The CDR3 covers 14 residues. The CDR3, as DNA: TGTGCCAGCAGCCCCTCGGGGGGCGCAGATACGCAGTATTTT. This sequence encodes CASSPSGGADTQYF. The complete variable domain, with remaining parts taken from reference TRBV7-2 and TRBJ2-3, reads GAGVSQSPSNKVTEKGKDVELRCDPISGHTALYWYRQSLGQGLEFLIYFQGNSAPDKSGLPSDRFSAERTGGSVSTLTIQRTQQEDSAVYLCASSPSGGADTQYFGPGTRLTVL.

This chain joins TRBV7-9 and TRBJ1-4; the D is unclear. The CDR3 sequence is 13 residues long. V lost 3 bases to trimming and J lost 8 bases, with 10 bases between them. Germline CDR1 SEHNR, CDR2 FQNEAQ (reference sequence). This CDR3 reads CASSLEGSEKLFF. As DNA, the CDR3 is TGTGCCAGCAGCTTGGAGGGTTCCGAAAAACTGTTTTTT. The whole variable domain, remainder taken from reference TRBV7-9 and TRBJ1-4, is DTGVSQNPRHKITKRGQNVTFRCDPISEHNRLYWYRQTLGQGPEFLTYFQNEAQLEKSRLLSDRFSAERPKGSFSTLEIQRTEQGDSAMYLCASSLEGSEKLFFGSGTQLSVL.

This clonotype was counted only a few times. This sequence joins TRBV20-1 and TRBJ2-3; the D call may be TRBD1 or TRBD2 (5 bases each). Trimming removed 3 bases from V and 1 base from J, with 14 bases in between. Germline V lookup: CDR1 DFQATT, CDR2 SNEGSKA (reference sequence). The CDR3 spans 15 residues. This chain's CDR3 is CSASGTFGRTDTQYF. The CDR3 DNA follows: TGCAGTGCTAGCGGGACCTTCGGCCGCACAGATACGCAGTATTTT.

In regard to this clonotype: Its ends do not fully match the called genes, so a read error is possible. The rearrangement links TRBV28 to TRBJ1-1; TRBD1 might be the D (5 bases). The length of the CDR3 is 16 residues. Per germline, CDR1 MDHEN and CDR2 SYDVKM. CDR3 coding DNA: TGTGCAAGCAGTTTCGAGGGTGGGACGGCGAACACTGAAGCTTTCTTT. It encodes CASSFEGGTANTEAFF. Full variable domain (outside the CDR3, taken from reference TRBV28 and TRBJ1-1): DVKVTQSSRYLVKRTGEKVFLECVQDMDHENMFWYRQDPGLGLRLIYFSYDVKMKEKGDIPEGYSVSREKKERFSLILESASTNQTSMYLCASSFEGGTANTEAFFGQGTRLTVV.

This clonotype was picked up many times. The chain employs TRBV7-2 and TRBJ2-5; D remains unclear. The V gene's germline CDR1 is SGHTA and CDR2 FQGNSA. The V end lost 5 bases, the J end lost 1 base, and 5 bases lay between the germline ends. The length of the CDR3 is 12 residues. CDR3 sequence: CASSQFQETQYF. DNA for the CDR3: TGTGCCAGCAGCCAGTTCCAAGAGACCCAGTACTTC.

This clonotype was seen just once. The chain couples TRBV18 to TRBJ1-2, with a possible D match to TRBD1 (6 bases). Germline CDR1 reads KGHSH; CDR2 reads LQKENI. This CDR3 region has 14 residues. Deletions cut 6 bases from V and 8 bases from J, with 19 bases between. This CDR3 reads CASSPLPRQDGYTF. CDR3 sequence (DNA): TGTGCCAGCTCTCCTCTCCCGAGACAGGACGGCTACACCTTC.

This clonotype was counted ten times or more. This chain joins TRBV20-1 and TRBJ1-3; D may be TRBD1 (5 bases). This CDR3 has 14 residues. Germline CDR1 is DFQATT and CDR2 is SNEGSKA (reference sequence). V dropped 0 bases and J dropped 6 bases, with 12 bases sitting between them. CDR3 in amino acids: CSARDPQGPNTIYF. The CDR3 DNA follows: TGCAGTGCTAGAGATCCCCAGGGCCCAAACACCATATATTTT.

This clonotype was seen just once. The chain couples TRBV6-5 to TRBJ2-3; TRBD2 aligns across 10 bases. With V trimmed by 0 bases and J by 5 bases, 8 bases remained unmatched. The CDR3 is 17 residues long. Germline V gives CDR1 MNHEY, CDR2 SVGAGI. The CDR3 protein is CASSYSSSGGPGDTQYF. The CDR3 bases are TGTGCCAGCAGTTACTCGAGTAGCGGGGGGCCGGGAGATACGCAGTATTTT.

The J gene is TRBJ2-3, the V gene TRBV11-2, with 8 positions matching TRBD2. Germline CDR1 reads SGHAT; CDR2 reads FQNNGV. The J segment lost 5 bases and the V segment lost 1 base, leaving 11 bases of the junction unmatched. There are 17 residues in the CDR3. CDR3 amino acids: CASSLVPAGALGDTQYF. Here the CDR3 DNA reads TGTGCCAGCAGCTTAGTGCCAGCGGGGGCCTTGGGAGATACGCAGTATTTT.

This clonotype turned up a few times. The chain carries TRBV6-1 and TRBJ2-2; D is perhaps TRBD1 or TRBD2 (5 bases each). The CDR3 length is 15 residues. CDR1 is MNHNS, CDR2 SASEGT, per germline. V was trimmed by 6 bases and J by 6 bases, leaving 17 bases between them. CDR3 coding DNA: TGTGCCAGCAGCCAGCTGGCAGGGAGCCCCGGGGAGCTGTTTTTT. Its translation is CASSQLAGSPGELFF.

Of note for this clonotype: The junction departs from germline at one end; a sequencing error may be responsible. V and J are TRBV7-7 and TRBJ2-7; 10 nucleotides agree with TRBD1. CDR1 and CDR2 from the germline V gene are SSHAT and FNYEAQ (reference sequence). The CDR3 sequence is 14 residues long. The CDR3 region is CASSRRDRGYEQYF. For the CDR3, the DNA is TGTGCTAGCAGCCGCCGGGACAGGGGCTACGAGCAGTACTTC. The whole variable domain, remainder taken from reference TRBV7-7 and TRBJ2-7, is GAGVSQSPRYKVTKRGQDVTLRCDPISSHATLYWYQQALGQGPEFLTYFNYEAQPDKSGLPSDRFSAERPEGSISTLTIQRTEQRDSAMYRCASSRRDRGYEQYFGPGTRLTVT.

CDR3 protein: CASSRSSGGGTDTQYF. The DNA for the CDR3 is TGTGCCAGCAGCCGTTCTAGCGGGGGGGGCACAGATACGCAGTATTTT. The V and J genes are TRBV7-2 and TRBJ2-3; 12 nucleotides match TRBD2. CDR3 size: 16 residues. Germline loops: CDR1 SGHTA, CDR2 FQGNSA. Trimming at V came to 5 bases and at J to 1 base, leaving 4 bases not matched to a gene.

About this clonotype: Given a much more abundant clone one base away, this may be a read error. The chain uses TRBV4-3 and TRBJ2-3; 15 bases are a match to TRBD2. Germline-derived CDR1 and CDR2 are LGHNA and YSLEER. J lost 7 bases, V lost 5 bases, and 7 bases had no gene match. CDR3 length equals 16 residues. The CDR3 coding sequence is TGCGCCAGCAGCTCTGGGACTAGCGGGGGGACAAATACGCAGTATTTT. It codes for CASSSGTSGGTNTQYF.

J is TRBJ1-3 and V is TRBV7-9; TRBD1 aligns across 8 bases. The CDR3 totals 16 residues. Germline V gene sequence: CDR1 SEHNR, CDR2 FQNEAQ (reference sequence). Trimming at V came to 1 base and at J to 4 bases, leaving 6 bases not matched to a gene. The CDR3, as DNA: TGTGCCAGCAGCTTAGAACTCAGGGGGCCAGGAAACACCATATATTTT. Amino acids: CASSLELRGPGNTIYF.

Only a few counts were recorded for this clonotype. The chain joins TRBV19 to TRBJ1-5; D perhaps matches TRBD1 (5 bases). The CDR3 loop spans 12 amino acids. Trimming removed 6 bases at V and 8 bases at J, with 11 bases between. Germline values: CDR1 LNHDA, CDR2 SQIVND (reference sequence). The CDR3 DNA sequence: TGTGCCAGTAGGACAGAGCATAAGCCCCAGCATTTT. Translated, it gives CASRTEHKPQHF.

This chain links TRBV6-1 with TRBJ2-5; a possible D gene is TRBD2 (7 bases). Trimming stripped 6 bases from V and 4 bases from J, with 24 bases between. CDR3 length: 17 amino acids. Per the germline V gene, CDR1 is MNHNS and CDR2 is SASEGT. The CDR3 here is CASRPVVGGGPRETQYF. CDR3 bases: TGTGCCAGCAGGCCGGTTGTTGGGGGGGGGCCCCGAGAGACCCAGTACTTC.

The chain carries TRBV3-1 and TRBJ2-7; D tentatively fits TRBD1 or TRBD2 (5 bases each). The germline CDR1 and CDR2 sequences are LGHDT and YNNKEL (reference sequence). The CDR3 length is 13 residues. Between the trimmed V and J ends, which lost 8 bases and 1 base, there was a span of 12 bases. The CDR3 region is CASAPGASYEQYF. In DNA form, the CDR3 reads TGTGCCAGCGCGCCCGGGGCGTCCTACGAGCAGTACTTC.

J is TRBJ1-2 and V is TRBV5-1; 7 nucleotides match TRBD1. Losses at the gene ends were 4 bases for V and 4 bases for J; bases not matched to a gene: 7. The length of the CDR3 is 14 residues. CDR1 and CDR2 (germline): SGHRS, YFSETQ. The CDR3 DNA follows: TGCGCCAGCAGCATTGACAGGGAAGTCTATGGCTACACCTTC. This translates into CASSIDREVYGYTF.

The rearrangement uses TRBV10-3 and TRBJ1-5; the D gene is possibly TRBD1 (5 bases). The CDR3 totals 15 residues. Germline CDR1 is ENHRY and CDR2 is SYGVKD. V lost 1 base, J lost 2 bases, and 9 bases lay in between. CDR3 amino acids: CAISEWGGGNQPQHF. Here the CDR3 DNA reads TGTGCCATCAGTGAGTGGGGGGGGGGCAATCAGCCCCAGCATTTT.